Listed here are 17 T cell receptor beta chains from one sample, sequenced in a study of Tregs in tolerant kidney transplant recipients (dated by TCRdb to the late 2010s). The time point label of this sample denotes: blood sample drawn before combined kidney and bone marrow transplant. Preparation of the library involved the immunoSEQ multiplex PCR assay. TCRdb stores this immuneACCESS table with in-frame sequences only. Part of the clones is absent; in the studies checked, under half of the shortfall reflects unresolved V genes, and no reason is known for the rest. A total of approximately 60,000 clones appear in this sample, 98% of them only once. Together, the top ten hold 0.34% of the sample. The specimen comprised Tregs from blood, sampled before the transplant. The receptors come from a human donor who received a combined kidney and bone marrow transplant.

This clone was seen a single time. V gene TRBV30 combines with J gene TRBJ2-5, with 10 nucleotides matching TRBD2. Germline V lookup: CDR1 GTSNPN, CDR2 SVGIG (reference sequence). V was clipped by 3 bases and J by 0 bases; unmatched bases: 4. The CDR3 runs 15 residues. The CDR3: CAWRAGLADQETQYF. The CDR3 region has the DNA TGTGCCTGGAGAGCCGGACTAGCGGACCAAGAGACCCAGTACTTC.

The rearrangement joins TRBV6-6 to TRBJ2-7; TRBD2 aligns across 11 bases. V was clipped by 2 bases and J by 5 bases; unmatched bases: 5. Germline CDR1 is MNHNY and CDR2 is SVGAGI (reference sequence). CDR3 size: 15 residues. The CDR3 DNA is TGTGCCAGCAGTTACGGTGTAGCGGGAGGGCACGAGCAGTACTTC. Translation: CASSYGVAGGHEQYF.

J is TRBJ2-7 and V is TRBV18; maybe TRBD1 (5 bases). Germline lookup yields CDR1 KGHSH and CDR2 LQKENI. The ends were cut back, 3 bases at V and 3 bases at J, with 6 bases in the middle. This CDR3 comprises 12 residues. In nucleotides, the CDR3 is TGTGCCAGCTCACCCGACAGCTACGAGCAGTACTTC. It codes for CASSPDSYEQYF.

The chain combines TRBV15 with TRBJ1-2, with 7 nucleotides matching TRBD1. Germline CDR1 and CDR2: LNHNV and YYDKDF (reference sequence). The CDR3 is 16 amino acids. V lost 0 bases to trimming and J lost 2 bases; unmatched junction nucleotides: 6. The DNA for the CDR3 is TGTGCCACCAGCAGAGATCTGATGACAGGGAACTATGGCTACACCTTC. Amino acids: CATSRDLMTGNYGYTF.

This chain connects TRBV9 to TRBJ2-6, with D perhaps matching TRBD1 (6 bases). The ends were cut back, 0 bases at V and 3 bases at J, with 7 bases in the middle. Germline lookup yields CDR1 SGDLS and CDR2 YYNGEE. The CDR3 sequence is 15 residues long. The CDR3 coding sequence is TGTGCCAGCAGCGTAGCAGGGGATGGGGCCAACGTCCTGACTTTC. Protein sequence: CASSVAGDGANVLTF.

V is TRBV10-3 and J is TRBJ1-2; TRBD1 aligns across 7 bases. In germline, CDR1 is ENHRY, CDR2 SYGVKD. The CDR3 covers 15 residues. V gave up 2 bases and J gave up 0 bases; unmatched junction bases: 3. The CDR3 DNA reads TGTGCCATCAGTGAGAGACAGGGATCTAACTATGGCTACACCTTC. Translation gives CAISERQGSNYGYTF.

This chain joins TRBV18 and TRBJ1-4; possibly TRBD1 for D (6 bases). V dropped 4 bases and J dropped 0 bases, with 15 bases sitting between them. The CDR3 loop spans 17 amino acids. The germline gives CDR1 KGHSH, CDR2 LQKENI. CDR3 DNA: TGTGCCAGCTCACGACAAATGACAGGAGCAACTAATGAAAAACTGTTTTTT. Encoded protein: CASSRQMTGATNEKLFF.

The chain is built from TRBV30 and TRBJ1-2; D ambiguous. The germline V and J ends were trimmed by 0 bases and 7 bases, with 12 bases remaining between them. The CDR3 contains 13 residues. Germline CDR1 GTSNPN, CDR2 SVGIG (reference sequence). Here the CDR3 reads CAWSVLLVPGYTF. The DNA for the CDR3 is TGTGCCTGGAGTGTACTTCTGGTTCCTGGCTACACCTTC. The complete variable domain, with remaining parts taken from reference TRBV30 and TRBJ1-2, reads SQTIHQWPATLVQPVGSPLSLECTVEGTSNPNLYWYRQAAGRGLQLLFYSVGIGQISSEVPQNLSASRPQDRQFILSSKKLLLSDSGFYLCAWSVLLVPGYTFGSGTRLTVV.

The chain couples TRBV19 to TRBJ2-5, with TRBD1 matching 8 bases. V gave up 4 bases and J gave up 2 bases; unmatched junction bases: 9. The CDR3 runs 16 residues. CDR1 and CDR2 from the germline V gene are LNHDA and SQIVND (reference sequence). As DNA, the CDR3 is TGTGCCAGTAGTACCCCTCGGGACAGGCCACAAGAGACCCAGTACTTC. Translating gives CASSTPRDRPQETQYF.

V is TRBV19 and J is TRBJ2-2; 9 nucleotides line up with TRBD1. The V and J ends lost 4 bases and 4 bases, in that order; junction bases with no gene match: 4. The CDR3 totals 15 residues. Germline CDR1 reads LNHDA; CDR2 reads SQIVND (reference sequence). CDR3 protein: CASSKQGAGTGELFF. The DNA for the CDR3 is TGTGCCAGTAGTAAACAGGGGGCGGGCACCGGGGAGCTGTTTTTT.

The gene calls are TRBV19 and TRBJ2-7, with D possibly TRBD2 on 5 matching bases. The CDR3 sequence is 13 residues long. CDR1 and CDR2 (germline): LNHDA, SQIVND (reference sequence). Between the trimmed V and J ends, which lost 7 bases and 6 bases, there was a span of 16 bases. CDR3 DNA sequence: TGTGCCAGTATGAGGGATGAGTCCCTCGAGCAGTACTTC. Translated, it gives CASMRDESLEQYF.

The chain carries TRBV5-6 and TRBJ2-5, with a weak D call TRBD1 (5 bases). The CDR3 totals 13 residues. Germline V gives CDR1 SGHDT, CDR2 YYEEEE. V was cut by 4 bases and J by 7 bases, with 14 bases left in between. The CDR3 DNA reads as TGTGCCAGCAGCGGGCCAGGGTGGGGGACCCAGTACTTC. Translating gives CASSGPGWGTQYF.

The rearrangement links TRBV30 to TRBJ1-6; 8 bases fit TRBD1. Germline V gene data show CDR1 as GTSNPN and CDR2 as SVGIG (reference sequence). The CDR3 loop spans 13 amino acids. V was pared by 5 bases and J by 7 bases, with 4 bases of the junction left unmatched. The chain's CDR3 is CAWSRGPNSPLHF. The CDR3 nucleotides are TGTGCCTGGTCCAGGGGGCCAAATTCACCCCTCCACTTT.

The chain uses TRBV18 and TRBJ1-2; D gene unclear. The germline V gene has CDR1 KGHSH and CDR2 LQKENI. Trimming took off 3 bases at V and 3 bases at J, with 11 bases between the two ends. This CDR3 has 14 amino acids. DNA for the CDR3: TGTGCCAGCTCACCGACTATAAGAGACTATGGCTACACCTTC. It specifies CASSPTIRDYGYTF.

This chain uses TRBV7-2 with TRBJ2-7; no reliable D call. Germline-derived CDR1 and CDR2 are SGHTA and FQGNSA. The V end lost 3 bases, the J end lost 3 bases, and 6 bases lay between the germline ends. The CDR3 loop spans 12 amino acids. The CDR3 region has the DNA TGTGCCAGCAGCTTTCTAGGCTACGAGCAGTACTTC. Translation: CASSFLGYEQYF.

The chain employs TRBV6-1 and TRBJ2-3; D is ambiguous. In germline, CDR1 is MNHNS, CDR2 SASEGT. Trimming cost V 4 bases and J 4 bases, with 12 bases left between them. The CDR3 is 14 residues long. The CDR3 region has the DNA TGTGCCAGCAGTGCCGCAGTTTGGTCAGATACGCAGTATTTT. Translation gives CASSAAVWSDTQYF.

The rearrangement joins TRBV5-4 to TRBJ2-3; maybe TRBD1 (5 bases). V lost 1 base and J 6 bases, leaving 12 bases between the germline ends. The germline gives CDR1 SGHNT, CDR2 YYREEE (reference sequence). The CDR3 has 14 amino acids. DNA for the CDR3: TGTGCCAGCAGCTTGAGCAGGGTCTGGGATACGCAGTATTTT. Protein sequence: CASSLSRVWDTQYF.